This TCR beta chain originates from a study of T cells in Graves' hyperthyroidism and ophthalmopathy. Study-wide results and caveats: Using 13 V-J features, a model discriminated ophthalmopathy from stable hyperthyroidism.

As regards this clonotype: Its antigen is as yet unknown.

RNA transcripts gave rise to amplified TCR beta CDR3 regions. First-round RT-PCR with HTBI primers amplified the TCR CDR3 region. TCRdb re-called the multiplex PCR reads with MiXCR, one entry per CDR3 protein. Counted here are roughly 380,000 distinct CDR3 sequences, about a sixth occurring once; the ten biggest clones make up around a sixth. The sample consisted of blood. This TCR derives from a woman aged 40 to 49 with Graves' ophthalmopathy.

CDR3 residues: CSARPGQVNTGELFF. The CDR3 DNA sequence: TGCAGTGCTAGGCCGGGACAAGTGAACACCGGGGAGCTGTTTTTT. V usage is TRBV20-1 and J usage is TRBJ2-2, with D possibly being TRBD1 (6 bases). The germline V gene has CDR1 DFQATT and CDR2 SNEGSKA (reference sequence). CDR3 size: 15 residues. Trimming left V 3 bases short and J 1 base short, with 12 bases between.